The clone carrying this T cell receptor beta chain was observed a few times. The antigen remains unidentified. These data originate in a study of T cell clonality in common variable immunodeficiency. Whole-study results and caveats: Shared TCRbeta clones were fewer between CVID subjects than controls. In common variable immunodeficiency, TCR beta chains reportedly carried fewer deletions and N-nucleotide insertions.

Method: immunoSEQ multiplex PCR; TCRdb's copy keeps in-frame clones and lacks some. Listed for the sample are about 39,000 clones, none seen a single time. This receptor was taken from a person between 18 and 75 years old in good health. Specimen: peripheral blood mononuclear cells.

The CDR3 bases that were read are TGTGCCAGTAGTGTGGACAGGGGGCGCCATGAG. Amino acid sequence: CASSVDRGRHE. In full, the CDR3 is CASSVDRGRHEQFF. V and J are TRBV19 and TRBJ2-1, with 11 nucleotides matching TRBD1. The read falls 3 residues short of the CDR3 end, and the missing part is taken from the germline J gene. Germline V gene lookup returns CDR1 LNHDA and CDR2 SQIVND (reference sequence). CDR3 length: 14 residues. V dropped 5 bases and J dropped 8; count of bases not matched to a gene: 5. Full variable domain (remainder filled in from reference TRBV19 and TRBJ2-1): DGGITQSPKYLFRKEGQNVTLSCEQNLNHDAMYWYRQDPGQGLRLIYYSQIVNDFQKGDIAEGYSVSREKKESFPLTVTSAQKNPTAFYLCASSVDRGRHEQFFGPGTRLTVL.